This entry is about one T cell receptor (beta chain). The antigen is not known. The source of the sample is a study of immune heterogeneity within non-small cell lung tumors. About the study: Tumor histology was classified as squamous cell carcinoma in 4 cases, non-squamous carcinoma in over nine and not otherwise specified in 1. Study conclusions and caveats: Local tumor mutational burden correlated moderately but significantly with local T-cell clonality (R roughly 0.36).

This CDR3 has 13 residues. The V end lost 0 bases, the J end lost 0 bases, and 3 bases lay between the germline ends. CDR1 and CDR2 (germline): SGHRS, YFSETQ. Bulk tumor genomic DNA served as template, at about 600 ng per sample. Several widely spaced biopsies per primary tumor were taken during surgery. Curative operations were performed on patients who had untreated, newly diagnosed non-small cell lung cancer. The donors were patients with newly diagnosed non-small cell lung cancer undergoing curative-intent surgery. Multiplex PCR relied on 32 V and 13 J primers to amplify TCR beta CDR3. TCRdb independently ran MiXCR on the multiplex PCR reads; one entry per CDR3 protein. The sample lists about 3,300 distinct CDR3 sequences, around 25% occurring once.

This receptor was obtained from a man in his fifties or sixties with non-small cell lung cancer. The sample was lung tumor tissue. The genes are TRBV5-1 and TRBJ1-1; D is unresolved. CDR3 nucleotide sequence: TGCGCCAGCAGCTTGGATGTGAACACTGAAGCTTTCTTT. It codes for CASSLDVNTEAFF.